These 28 T cell receptor beta chains came from one sample sequenced in a study of CD8+CD57+ T cells in acquired aplastic anemia. TCR beta VDJ and CDR3 profiling used genomic DNA as template. TCRdb re-analysed the reads in MiXCR, keeping a single row per CDR3 protein. The data contain 150,000 to 200,000 distinct CDR3 sequences, about 64% of them singletons. The sequencing input was sorted CD4+, CD8+, or CD8+CD57+ T cells (not recorded which) from PBMCs. These TCRs come from a human donor with severe aplastic anemia or a healthy control (not recorded which).

A note on this clonotype: As the CDR3 is not closed by the conserved phenylalanine or tryptophan, this likely results from a read error. The V call is TRBV7-8, the J call TRBJ1-3; no definite D call. Trimming took off 1 base at V and 0 bases at J, with 7 bases between the two ends. Germline CDR1 is SGHVS and CDR2 is FQNEAQ. The CDR3 extends over 15 amino acids. Written as DNA, the CDR3 is TGTGCCAGCAGCTTAGGGTCGACCTCTGGAAACACCATATATTGT. Encoded protein: CASSLGSTSGNTIYC.

The chain carries TRBV19 and TRBJ1-2; TRBD1 might be the D (5 bases). CDR1 and CDR2 (germline): LNHDA, SQIVND (reference sequence). The CDR3 has 15 amino acids. V dropped 7 bases and J dropped 8 bases, with 23 bases sitting between them. CDR3: CASTPPGGDLRGYTF. In DNA form, the CDR3 reads TGTGCCAGTACCCCCCCGGGGGGGGATTTGAGGGGCTACACCTTC.

V is TRBV7-8 and J is TRBJ1-3; a weak D match, TRBD1 (5 bases). Per the germline V gene, CDR1 is SGHVS and CDR2 is FQNEAQ. The CDR3 sequence is 13 residues long. With 4 bases removed from V and 4 bases from J, the gap between germline ends came to 8 bases. CDR3 in amino acids: CASSSHRGNTIYF. CDR3 nucleotides: TGTGCCAGCAGCTCCCACAGGGGAAACACCATATATTTT.

This clonotype appeared many times. The chain employs TRBV7-9 and TRBJ1-2; no clear D. The length of the CDR3 is 12 residues. The V gene's germline CDR1 is SEHNR and CDR2 FQNEAQ (reference sequence). With 8 bases removed from V and 8 bases from J, the gap between germline ends came to 15 bases. CDR3: CASLGSGVGYTF. In DNA form, the CDR3 reads TGTGCCAGCCTAGGGAGCGGGGTCGGCTACACCTTC.

The chain uses TRBV20-1 and TRBJ1-5, with D uncertain. V lost 2 bases to trimming and J lost 4 bases, with 6 bases between them. The CDR3 is 12 amino acids. Germline loops: CDR1 DFQATT, CDR2 SNEGSKA (reference sequence). This chain's CDR3 is CSARSGNQPQHF. CDR3 coding DNA: TGCAGTGCTAGATCCGGGAATCAGCCCCAGCATTTT.

This chain uses TRBV24-1 with TRBJ2-3; either TRBD1 or TRBD2 may fit D (7 bases each). From germline, CDR1 is KGHDR and CDR2 SFDVKD. This CDR3 has 13 residues. Between the trimmed V and J ends, which lost 5 bases and 13 bases, there was a span of 18 bases. Written as DNA, the CDR3 is TGTGCCACCAGTGTTCACCAGGGGGGGGTAAAGTATTTT. Its protein product is CATSVHQGGVKYF.

V usage is TRBV19 and J usage is TRBJ2-5; TRBD1 matches at 9 bases. From germline, CDR1 is LNHDA and CDR2 SQIVND (reference sequence). J was trimmed by 5 bases and V by 3 bases; bases with no gene match: 13. CDR3 size: 17 residues. This CDR3 is CASSILQQGQGMETQYF. Here the CDR3 DNA reads TGTGCCAGTAGTATCCTTCAGCAAGGACAGGGGATGGAGACCCAGTACTTC.

In nucleotides, the CDR3 is TGTGCCAGCAGCGCGGGACACCAACTCAACACCGGGGAGCTGTTTTTT. Encoded protein: CASSAGHQLNTGELFF. V and J are TRBV7-2 and TRBJ2-2; tentatively, D is TRBD1 or TRBD2 (6 bases each). This CDR3 is 16 amino acids long. Germline loops: CDR1 SGHTA, CDR2 FQGNSA. Deletions cut 5 bases from V and 2 bases from J, with 15 bases between.

The chain links TRBV20-1 to TRBJ1-2; possibly TRBD1 for D (5 bases). V was pared by 6 bases and J by 5 bases, with 19 bases between. The CDR3 contains 14 residues. CDR1 and CDR2 from the germline V gene are DFQATT and SNEGSKA (reference sequence). The CDR3 DNA reads TGCAGTGCCATTACTACCGGGACGGGGTATGGCTACACCTTC. Its protein product is CSAITTGTGYGYTF.

This clonotype was seen at least ten times. The chain joins TRBV20-1 to TRBJ1-2; 9 nucleotides match TRBD1. The CDR3 consists of 14 residues. In germline, CDR1 is DFQATT, CDR2 SNEGSKA (reference sequence). The ends lost 4 bases at V and 3 bases at J; junction bases unmatched: 6. The CDR3, as DNA: TGCAGTGCTAAACCGGGACAGGGTTACTATGGCTACACCTTC. This encodes CSAKPGQGYYGYTF.

This clonotype was seen a few times. The chain is built from TRBV10-3 and TRBJ1-2; unclear D gene. The CDR3 contains 14 residues. Germline V lookup: CDR1 ENHRY, CDR2 SYGVKD. The V end lost 2 bases, the J end lost 7 bases, and 14 bases lay between the germline ends. CDR3 coding DNA: TGTGCCATCAGTGAGGGCGACGGTGGTGGTGGCTACACCTTC. It codes for CAISEGDGGGGYTF.

The chain combines TRBV25-1 with TRBJ2-7; D unclear. CDR3 size: 15 residues. Germline lookup yields CDR1 MGHDK and CDR2 SYGVNS. Trimming shortened V by 4 bases and J by 3 bases, and 16 bases separated the two germline ends. DNA for the CDR3: TGTGCCAGCAGTGTATCCCCGGGTTTGGTCTACGAGCAGTACTTC. This gives the protein CASSVSPGLVYEQYF.

As to this clonotype: Just one base apart from a much larger clone, this may be a read error. The chain employs TRBV20-1 and TRBJ2-5; 7 positions agree with TRBD2. This CDR3 has 14 amino acids. Germline CDR1 DFQATT, CDR2 SNEGSKA (reference sequence). The CDR3: CSARGGLNQETQCF. The CDR3 nucleotides are TGCAGTGCTAGAGGGGGACTAAACCAAGAGACCCAGTGCTTC.

The rearrangement uses TRBV5-5 and TRBJ2-7, with D unclear. The CDR3 sequence is 13 residues long. V was cut by 2 bases and J by 3 bases, with 9 bases left in between. The V gene's germline CDR1 is SGHKS and CDR2 YYEKEE (reference sequence). In DNA form, the CDR3 reads TGTGCCAGCAGCTTAGCCAGTTTCTACGAGCAGTACTTC. Protein product: CASSLASFYEQYF.

This clonotype was detected only once. Written as DNA, the CDR3 is TGTGCTAGTGGTTTGGTACAAGGTACTGGGGCCAACGTCCTGACTTTC. As protein: CASGLVQGTGANVLTF. The chain has TRBV12-5 and TRBJ2-6; unclear D gene. V dropped 0 bases and J dropped 2 bases, with 8 bases sitting between them. The germline V gene encodes CDR1 LGHNT and CDR2 FRNRAP. The length of the CDR3 is 16 residues.

The J gene is TRBJ2-5, the V gene TRBV2; D is possibly TRBD1 or TRBD2 (5 bases each). Trimming removed 2 bases from V and 5 bases from J, with 21 bases in between. Germline V gene sequence: CDR1 SNHLY, CDR2 FYNNEI. The CDR3 loop spans 17 amino acids. The CDR3 region has the DNA TGTGCCAGCAGTGAAATGCGGCCGAGGGGTAGTACGGAGACCCAGTACTTC. Protein product: CASSEMRPRGSTETQYF.

This chain uses TRBV7-2 with TRBJ2-7; D unresolved. Germline CDR1 reads SGHTA; CDR2 reads FQGNSA. Trimming took off 1 base at V and 6 bases at J, with 10 bases between the two ends. CDR3 length equals 13 residues. As DNA, the CDR3 is TGTGCCAGCAGCTTAGTGGGGAACGGCGAGCAGTACTTC. Translation gives CASSLVGNGEQYF.

The chain carries TRBV5-6 and TRBJ2-3; possibly TRBD1 for D (6 bases). The CDR3 contains 14 residues. Trimming took 0 bases from V and 2 from J, leaving 7 bases between them. CDR1 and CDR2 from the germline V gene are SGHDT and YYEEEE. The CDR3 is CASSLGQDTDTQYF. The CDR3 nucleotides read TGTGCCAGCAGCTTGGGACAGGACACAGATACGCAGTATTTT.

The V gene is TRBV11-2, the J gene TRBJ2-2; D unclear. V lost 2 bases to trimming and J lost 4 bases, with 8 bases between them. CDR1 and CDR2 from the germline V gene are SGHAT and FQNNGV. CDR3 size: 14 residues. This CDR3 is CASSLSGTTGELFF. In DNA form, the CDR3 reads TGTGCCAGCAGCTTATCAGGAACCACCGGGGAGCTGTTTTTT. The full variable domain, rest sourced from reference TRBV11-2 and TRBJ2-2, is EAGVAQSPRYKIIEKRQSVAFWCNPISGHATLYWYQQILGQGPKLLIQFQNNGVVDDSQLPKDRFSAERLKGVDSTLKIQPAKLEDSAVYLCASSLSGTTGELFFGEGSRLTVL.

As concerns this clonotype: A much bigger clone sits one base away, suggesting this may be a read error. This chain connects TRBV4-3 to TRBJ2-5; maybe TRBD2 (6 bases). From germline, CDR1 is LGHNA and CDR2 YSLEER. V shed 4 bases and J shed 5 bases, with 14 bases lying between them. The CDR3 is made up of 14 amino acids. The CDR3 spells CASSPGTGRETQYF. The CDR3 region has the DNA TGCGCCAGCAGCCCTGGGACTGGCAGGGAGACCCAGTACTTC.

CDR3 coding DNA: TGTGCCAGCAGCGGATGGACAGGGGACGCCTACGAGCAGTACTTC. This codes for CASSGWTGDAYEQYF. The chain uses TRBV9 and TRBJ2-7; 9 positions agree with TRBD1. CDR3 length: 15 residues. The germline gives CDR1 SGDLS, CDR2 YYNGEE. V lost 3 bases to trimming and J lost 2 bases; unmatched junction nucleotides: 6.

J is TRBJ1-1 and V is TRBV5-1; tentatively, D is TRBD1 (6 bases). CDR1 and CDR2 (germline): SGHRS, YFSETQ. CDR3 length equals 13 residues. V lost 3 bases and J 5 bases, leaving 11 bases between the germline ends. The DNA for the CDR3 is TGCGCCAGCAGCTCAGCAGGGGTTACTGAAGCTTTCTTT. It translates to CASSSAGVTEAFF.

Only a few counts were recorded for this clonotype. V and J are TRBV7-9 and TRBJ2-1, with TRBD2 identical over 7 bases. The V gene end was trimmed by 3 bases and the J gene end by 6 bases; junction bases not matched to a gene: 5. Germline values: CDR1 SEHNR, CDR2 FQNEAQ (reference sequence). The CDR3 loop spans 14 amino acids. In nucleotides, the CDR3 is TGTGCCAGCAGCTTTCAGCTAGCGGTCAATGAGCAGTTCTTC. As protein: CASSFQLAVNEQFF.

The chain recombines TRBV7-9 with TRBJ2-5, with D tentatively TRBD1 or TRBD2 (5 bases each). The CDR3 consists of 13 residues. Trimming took 5 bases from V and 5 from J, leaving 12 bases between them. CDR1 and CDR2 from the germline V gene are SEHNR and FQNEAQ (reference sequence). The CDR3 region has the DNA TGTGCCAGCAGCACCGGGACCTGGGAGACCCAGTACTTC. Amino acids: CASSTGTWETQYF.

The J gene is TRBJ2-7, the V gene TRBV24-1; TRBD2 agrees at 8 bases. Germline loops: CDR1 KGHDR, CDR2 SFDVKD. V lost 2 bases to trimming and J lost 4 bases; unmatched junction nucleotides: 6. The CDR3 has 15 amino acids. CDR3 nucleotides: TGTGCCACCAGTGATTCTCGCGGGGGGATTTACGAGCAGTACTTC. It is translated as CATSDSRGGIYEQYF.

The chain combines TRBV29-1 with TRBJ1-2; the match to TRBD1 covers 9 bases. The V and J ends lost 6 bases and 6 bases, in that order; junction bases with no gene match: 2. CDR1 is SQVTM and CDR2 is ANQGSEA in the germline V gene. The CDR3 loop spans 11 amino acids. The CDR3 region has the DNA TGCAGCGTGTGGACAGGGGATGGCTACACCTTC. Protein: CSVWTGDGYTF.

This rearrangement joins TRBV7-9 to TRBJ2-3; D is uncertain. The V gene lost 5 bases and the J gene lost 2 bases, with 14 bases spanning the gap. The V gene's germline CDR1 is SEHNR and CDR2 FQNEAQ (reference sequence). The CDR3 runs to 15 residues. The CDR3 loop is CASSLRLGVTDTQYF. The CDR3 DNA is TGTGCCAGCAGCCTACGTCTGGGTGTCACAGATACGCAGTATTTT.

The chain employs TRBV20-1 and TRBJ2-1; D unclear. Germline CDR1 reads DFQATT; CDR2 reads SNEGSKA (reference sequence). With 0 bases removed from V and 9 bases from J, the gap between germline ends came to 9 bases. CDR3 length: 12 residues. CDR3 in DNA: TGCAGTGCTAGAGATCGTCTAATTGAGCAGTTCTTC. This translates into CSARDRLIEQFF.